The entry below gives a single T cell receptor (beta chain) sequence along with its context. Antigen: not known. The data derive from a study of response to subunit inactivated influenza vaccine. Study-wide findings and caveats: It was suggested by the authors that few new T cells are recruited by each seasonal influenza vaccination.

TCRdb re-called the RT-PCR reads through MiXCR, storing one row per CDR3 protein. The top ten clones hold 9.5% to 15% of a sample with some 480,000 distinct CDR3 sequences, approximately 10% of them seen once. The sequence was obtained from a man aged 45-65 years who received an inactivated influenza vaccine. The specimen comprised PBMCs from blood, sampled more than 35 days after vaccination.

The CDR3 loop reads CAISVGASGSYEQYF. The CDR3, as DNA: TGTGCCATCAGTGTTGGGGCTAGCGGGTCCTACGAGCAGTACTTC. The V and J genes are TRBV10-3 and TRBJ2-7, with TRBD2 matching 8 bases. The germline V gene encodes CDR1 ENHRY and CDR2 SYGVKD. The CDR3 has 15 amino acids. Trimming took 4 bases from V and 1 from J; bases not matched to a gene: 6.